The rows below give T cell receptor beta chains drawn from one sample of a study of blood T cell repertoires in COVID-19. Libraries were prepared by immunoSEQ multiplex PCR; TCRdb keeps only in-frame clonotypes and omits some of them. The sample consists of approximately 240,000 clones, about 86% of them appearing once. The material sequenced was peripheral blood. These receptors were taken from a woman in her 30s who had recovered from COVID-19. Each CDR3 is given without its conserved first and last residue. Each record gives: V gene, CDR3 length, J gene, CDR3 protein.

TRBV6-5	10	TRBJ1-1	ASSRESTEAF
TRBV29-1	11	TRBJ1-1	SVEEGRNTEAF
TRBV9	15	TRBJ2-1	ASSGWRGTGSFDEQF
TRBV5-1	11	TRBJ2-7	ASGRTGVNEQY
TRBV5-1	14	TRBJ2-3	ASSTGLAGAADTQY
TRBV5-8	12	TRBJ2-5	ASASRGGQETQY
TRBV7-3	12	TRBJ1-5	ASSLQGARQPQH
TRBV27	11	TRBJ2-7	ASTGTGLHEQY
TRBV19	13	TRBJ2-5	ASSQTGDRGETQY
TRBV12-3/TRBV12-4	10	TRBJ1-1	ASSLTGASAF
TRBV2	15	TRBJ1-5	ASRRTFTYREDQPQH
TRBV7-6	14	TRBJ1-6	ASSLAGTGGHSPLH
TRBV10-1	13	TRBJ2-3	ASSESGMNTDTQY
TRBV9	15	TRBJ2-7	ASSVIPTSGSLYEQY
TRBV29-1	12	TRBJ2-7	SVEGTSGSYEQY
TRBV4-1	10	TRBJ2-1	ASSQVRVEQF